The subject of this entry is one T cell receptor beta chain. The antigen remains undetermined. Unstimulated Tregs (CD4+CD25+CD127-) and CD4+CD25- non-Tregs were sorted from PBMCs. The assay was immunoSEQ multiplex PCR, and TCRdb's table has in-frame clones only and misses some. The sample holds roughly 68,000 clones, about four fifths seen once. These data originate in a study of Tregs in tolerant kidney transplant recipients. Study-level findings and limits: Expanding Tregs on activated donor B cells appeared to best identify donor-specific TCRbeta clones.

This CDR3 is built from 16 residues. Trimming stripped 1 base from V and 1 base from J, with 13 bases between. Germline V CDR1 and CDR2: SGHTA, FQGNSA. Sequenced sample: CD4+ T cells from blood. This chain connects TRBV7-2 to TRBJ1-1, with no clear D. This TCR came from a human donor in good health. CDR3 in amino acids: CASSLEALGKNTEAFF. The CDR3 DNA follows: TGTGCCAGCAGCTTAGAAGCTCTGGGCAAGAACACTGAAGCTTTCTTT. The whole variable domain, remainder taken from reference TRBV7-2 and TRBJ1-1, is GAGVSQSPSNKVTEKGKDVELRCDPISGHTALYWYRQSLGQGLEFLIYFQGNSAPDKSGLPSDRFSAERTGGSVSTLTIQRTQQEDSAVYLCASSLEALGKNTEAFFGQGTRLTVV.